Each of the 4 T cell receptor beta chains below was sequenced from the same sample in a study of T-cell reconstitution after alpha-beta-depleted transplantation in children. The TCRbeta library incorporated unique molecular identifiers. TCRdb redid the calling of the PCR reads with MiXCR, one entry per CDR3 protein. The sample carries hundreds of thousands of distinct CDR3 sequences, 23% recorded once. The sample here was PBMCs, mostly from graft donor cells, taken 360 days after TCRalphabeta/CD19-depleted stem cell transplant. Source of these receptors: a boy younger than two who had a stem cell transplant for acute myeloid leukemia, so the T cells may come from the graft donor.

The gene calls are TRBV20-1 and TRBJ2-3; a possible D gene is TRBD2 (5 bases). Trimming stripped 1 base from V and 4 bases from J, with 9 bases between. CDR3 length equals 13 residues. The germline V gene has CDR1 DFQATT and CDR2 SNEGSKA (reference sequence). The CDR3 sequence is CSARAYGADTQYF. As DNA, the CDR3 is TGCAGTGCTAGAGCTTACGGGGCAGATACGCAGTATTTT.

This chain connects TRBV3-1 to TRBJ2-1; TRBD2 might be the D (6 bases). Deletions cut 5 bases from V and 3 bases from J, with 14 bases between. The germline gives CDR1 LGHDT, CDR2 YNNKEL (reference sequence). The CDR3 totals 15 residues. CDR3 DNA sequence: TGTGCCAGCAGCTCCAGATTTAGCGGCTACAATGAGCAGTTCTTC. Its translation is CASSSRFSGYNEQFF.

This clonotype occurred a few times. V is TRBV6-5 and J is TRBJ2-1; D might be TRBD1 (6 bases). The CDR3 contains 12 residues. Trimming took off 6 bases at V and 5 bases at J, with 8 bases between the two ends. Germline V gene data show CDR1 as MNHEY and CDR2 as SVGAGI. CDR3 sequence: CASRTGNNEQFF. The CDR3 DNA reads TGTGCCAGCAGAACAGGGAACAATGAGCAGTTCTTC.

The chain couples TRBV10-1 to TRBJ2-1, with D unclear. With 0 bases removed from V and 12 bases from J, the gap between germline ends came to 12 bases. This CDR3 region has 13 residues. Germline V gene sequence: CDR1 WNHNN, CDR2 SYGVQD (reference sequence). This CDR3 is CASSESSLGVQFF. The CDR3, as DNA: TGCGCCAGCAGTGAGTCGAGCTTAGGTGTGCAGTTCTTC.